This passage covers 21 T cell receptor beta chains from one sample sequenced in a study of blood T cell repertoires in COVID-19. Using immunoSEQ multiplex PCR, the repertoire was profiled, and TCRdb retains in-frame clones only, with some absent. The data show nearly 350,000 clones, approximately 87% seen once. The specimen sequenced was peripheral blood. The receptors come from a woman aged 45-60 years with COVID-19, enrolled during active disease.

The count of this clone is one. The chain links TRBV19 to TRBJ1-1; TRBD1 matches 11 bases. Germline trimming cut 4 bases from V and 4 bases from J; bases unmatched to any gene: 2. The germline gives CDR1 LNHDA, CDR2 SQIVND (reference sequence). This CDR3 spans 14 amino acids. CDR3 residues: CASSKGTGGTEAFF. In DNA, the CDR3 is TGTGCCAGTAGTAAGGGGACAGGGGGCACTGAAGCTTTCTTT.

The chain couples TRBV4-1 to TRBJ1-4; maybe TRBD1 (5 bases). Germline V gene data show CDR1 as MGHRA and CDR2 as YSYEKL. CDR3 length: 17 amino acids. The V and J ends lost 0 bases and 1 base respectively, with 12 bases between them. Here the CDR3 DNA reads TGCGCCAGCAGCCAAGATCAGGACACCCGAACTAATGAAAAACTGTTTTTT. It yields the protein CASSQDQDTRTNEKLFF.

V is TRBV23-1 and J is TRBJ2-7, with TRBD1 as a possible D gene (5 bases). TRBV23-1 is an ORF, and what it does is uncertain. The V end lost 0 bases, the J end lost 0 bases, and 9 bases lay between the germline ends. The CDR3 contains 15 residues. The DNA for the CDR3 is TGCGCCAGCAGTCAATCGGAACAGGTCTCCTACGAGCAGTACTTC. Its translation: CASSQSEQVSYEQYF.

The chain couples TRBV2 to TRBJ2-7; tentatively, D is TRBD2 (6 bases). The CDR3 spans 16 residues. Germline V gene lookup returns CDR1 SNHLY and CDR2 FYNNEI. V dropped 6 bases and J dropped 10 bases, with 28 bases sitting between them. The CDR3 DNA sequence: TGTGCCAGCAGGAACCGGGTAGGAGGGGCCCCATCAAGCCAGTACTTC. It is translated as CASRNRVGGAPSSQYF.

This rearrangement joins TRBV6-1 to TRBJ2-1, with D tentatively TRBD1 (5 bases). Per the germline V gene, CDR1 is MNHNS and CDR2 is SASEGT. The V end was cut by 0 bases, the J end by 1 base, with 16 bases between. The CDR3 is 18 residues long. CDR3 protein: CASSEAPRQSLSYNEQFF. In DNA form, the CDR3 reads TGTGCCAGCAGTGAAGCGCCAAGACAGAGCCTGTCCTACAATGAGCAGTTCTTC.

The chain joins TRBV5-1 to TRBJ1-1, with 9 bases identical to TRBD1. The CDR3 is 14 amino acids. Per the germline V gene, CDR1 is SGHRS and CDR2 is YFSETQ. The trim removed 2 bases at V and 5 bases at J, leaving 4 bases unmatched. CDR3 protein: CASSLTGGETEAFF. CDR3 nucleotide sequence: TGCGCCAGCAGCTTAACAGGGGGCGAGACTGAAGCTTTCTTT.

This clone was seen once. The chain links TRBV7-8 to TRBJ2-7; 9 bases align to TRBD1. Germline V gives CDR1 SGHVS, CDR2 FQNEAQ. With 1 base clipped from V and 4 bases from J, the junction kept 2 bases outside the gene matches. The CDR3 runs to 14 residues. The CDR3 region has the DNA TGTGCCAGCAGCTTAGGGACAGGGGTATACGAGCAGTACTTC. This encodes CASSLGTGVYEQYF.

Here the CDR3 DNA reads TGCGCCAGCAGCGGGGCCTGGGCGGGAATCGACGAGCAGTACTTC. It is translated as CASSGAWAGIDEQYF. The V call is TRBV5-1, the J call TRBJ2-7; TRBD2 is a possible D gene (6 bases). The CDR3 spans 15 residues. Trimming shortened V by 4 bases and J by 5 bases, and 19 bases separated the two germline ends. CDR1 is SGHRS, CDR2 YFSETQ, per germline.

The chain couples TRBV11-2 to TRBJ1-3, with D perhaps TRBD1 (5 bases). Per germline, CDR1 SGHAT and CDR2 FQNNGV. V dropped 5 bases and J dropped 4 bases, with 6 bases sitting between them. The CDR3 runs to 12 residues. The CDR3: CASSRQGNTIYF. CDR3 nucleotides: TGTGCCAGCAGCCGACAGGGAAACACCATATATTTT.

This clone was observed once. The chain uses TRBV6-1 and TRBJ1-2; D is undetermined. The CDR3 contains 15 residues. CDR1 MNHNS and CDR2 SASEGT come from the germline V gene. V was clipped by 3 bases and J by 3 bases, with 14 bases between them. The CDR3 loop reads CASSDRTGRDYGYTF. Here the CDR3 DNA reads TGTGCCAGCAGTGATAGGACGGGGAGGGACTATGGCTACACCTTC.

V gene TRBV11-3 combines with J gene TRBJ2-5, with a possible D match to TRBD1 (6 bases). The V gene lost 0 bases and the J gene lost 4 bases, with 12 bases spanning the gap. This CDR3 comprises 15 residues. Germline V gives CDR1 SGHNT, CDR2 YENEEA. The CDR3 reads CASSLEGRGGETQYF. The CDR3 DNA reads TGTGCCAGCAGCTTAGAAGGCAGGGGTGGAGAGACCCAGTACTTC.

The chain joins TRBV4-1 to TRBJ2-7; unclear D gene. V shed 1 base and J shed 2 bases, with 9 bases lying between them. The CDR3 totals 14 residues. Per the germline V gene, CDR1 is MGHRA and CDR2 is YSYEKL. The CDR3 DNA sequence: TGCGCCAGCAGCCAAGTATACAGCACCTACGAGCAGTACTTC. Amino acids: CASSQVYSTYEQYF.

V gene TRBV2 combines with J gene TRBJ1-5; D remains ambiguous. CDR1 is SNHLY and CDR2 is FYNNEI in the germline V gene. This CDR3 is 13 amino acids long. Trimming pared 4 bases from V and 10 bases from J, leaving 14 bases between. The CDR3 nucleotides read TGTGCCAGCAGTGTCCGTATCGGTCGCCCCCAGCATTTT. Protein product: CASSVRIGRPQHF.

The V gene is TRBV7-2, the J gene TRBJ2-1; maybe TRBD2 (6 bases). The CDR3 is 13 residues long. In germline, CDR1 is SGHTA, CDR2 FQGNSA. Between the trimmed V and J ends, which lost 3 bases and 8 bases, there was a span of 11 bases. CDR3: CASSLGRQHEQFF. The CDR3 DNA reads TGTGCCAGCAGCTTGGGGAGGCAGCATGAGCAGTTCTTC.

The gene calls are TRBV19 and TRBJ2-3; 10 bases are a match to TRBD1. The ends lost 7 bases at V and 2 bases at J; junction bases unmatched: 3. CDR1 and CDR2 (germline): LNHDA, SQIVND (reference sequence). There are 14 residues in the CDR3. CDR3 coding DNA: TGTGCCAGTAAGGACAGGGGGTACACAGATACGCAGTATTTT. Protein: CASKDRGYTDTQYF.

This clone was detected only a few times. The chain has TRBV19 and TRBJ1-1; maybe TRBD1 (6 bases). The CDR3 loop spans 14 amino acids. Germline CDR1 LNHDA, CDR2 SQIVND (reference sequence). The V end was cut by 5 bases, the J end by 4 bases, with 14 bases between. For the CDR3, the DNA is TGTGCCAGTAGTCCTGGGGGAGGGGGCACTGAAGCTTTCTTT. It is translated as CASSPGGGGTEAFF.

This clone was counted a single time. CDR3 nucleotide sequence: TGTGCCAGCAAGATGGACAGGTCACCAGATACGCAGTATTTT. It yields the protein CASKMDRSPDTQYF. This rearrangement joins TRBV2 to TRBJ2-3; 7 bases align to TRBD1. Unmatched junction bases numbered 8, after V lost 7 bases and J lost 4 bases. In germline, CDR1 is SNHLY, CDR2 FYNNEI. This CDR3 has 14 residues.

This chain uses TRBV13 with TRBJ2-1; D not resolved. Germline V gene data show CDR1 as PRHDT and CDR2 as FYEKMQ (reference sequence). The CDR3 has 12 residues. The V end lost 5 bases, the J end lost 5 bases, and 7 bases lay between the germline ends. CDR3 DNA: TGTGCCAGCAGCCTCCTAAACAATGAGCAGTTCTTC. It specifies CASSLLNNEQFF.

The chain employs TRBV5-1 and TRBJ1-1, with D maybe TRBD1 (6 bases). This CDR3 has 14 residues. Germline CDR1 SGHRS, CDR2 YFSETQ. Trimming removed 4 bases at V and 1 base at J, with 11 bases between. In DNA, the CDR3 is TGCGCCAGCAGCCCGGGACAAGCGAACACTGAAGCTTTCTTT. Translated, it gives CASSPGQANTEAFF. Filled out from reference TRBV5-1 and TRBJ1-1, the complete variable domain reads KAGVTQTPRYLIKTRGQQVTLSCSPISGHRSVSWYQQTPGQGLQFLFEYFSETQRNKGNFPGRFSGRQFSNSRSEMNVSTLELGDSALYLCASSPGQANTEAFFGQGTRLTVV.

This clone has more than one count but fewer than ten. The chain couples TRBV4-1 to TRBJ1-5, with D perhaps matching TRBD1 (5 bases). V was pared by 2 bases and J by 4 bases, with 18 bases between. This CDR3 is 17 amino acids long. Germline CDR1 reads MGHRA; CDR2 reads YSYEKL. The CDR3: CASSQIVVRGANQPQHF. The CDR3, as DNA: TGCGCCAGCAGCCAAATCGTCGTAAGGGGCGCTAATCAGCCCCAGCATTTT.

The chain has TRBV27 and TRBJ1-5, with D unresolved. CDR1 is MNHEY and CDR2 is SMNVEV in the germline V gene (reference sequence). Trimming shortened V by 3 bases and J by 3 bases, and 9 bases separated the two germline ends. CDR3 size: 14 residues. As DNA, the CDR3 is TGTGCCAGCAGTTTTCGGTCCTCCAATCAGCCCCAGCATTTT. Protein sequence: CASSFRSSNQPQHF.